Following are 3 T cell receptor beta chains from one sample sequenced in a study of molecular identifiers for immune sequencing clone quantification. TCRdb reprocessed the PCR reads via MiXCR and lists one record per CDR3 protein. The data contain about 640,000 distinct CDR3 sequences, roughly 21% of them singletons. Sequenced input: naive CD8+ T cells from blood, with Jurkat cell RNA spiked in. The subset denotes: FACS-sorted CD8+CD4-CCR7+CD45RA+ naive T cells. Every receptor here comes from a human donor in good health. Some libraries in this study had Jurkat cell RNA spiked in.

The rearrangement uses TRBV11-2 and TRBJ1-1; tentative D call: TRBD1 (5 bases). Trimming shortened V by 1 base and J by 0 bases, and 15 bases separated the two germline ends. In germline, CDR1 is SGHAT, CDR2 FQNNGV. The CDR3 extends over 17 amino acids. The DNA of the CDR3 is TGTGCCAGCAGCTTAGGCCCAGGGATTACGATGAACACTGAAGCTTTCTTT. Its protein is CASSLGPGITMNTEAFF.

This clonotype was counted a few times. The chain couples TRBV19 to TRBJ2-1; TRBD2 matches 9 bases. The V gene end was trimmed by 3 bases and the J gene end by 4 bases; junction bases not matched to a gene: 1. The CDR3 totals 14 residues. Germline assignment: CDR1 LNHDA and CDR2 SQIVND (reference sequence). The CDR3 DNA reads TGTGCCAGTAGTATTCTAGCGGGGTACAATGAGCAGTTCTTC. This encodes CASSILAGYNEQFF.

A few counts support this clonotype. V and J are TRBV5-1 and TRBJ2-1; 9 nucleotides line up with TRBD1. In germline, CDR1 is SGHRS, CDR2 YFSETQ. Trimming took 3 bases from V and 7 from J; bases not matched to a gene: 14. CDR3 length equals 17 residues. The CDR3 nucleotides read TGCGCCAGCAGCTCCAATCACCTCGGGACAGGGTGGAATGAGCAGTTCTTC. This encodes CASSSNHLGTGWNEQFF.